These 27 T cell receptor beta chains share one sample of origin, sequenced in a study of T cell responses to AZD1222 COVID-19 vaccine. The data were produced by immunoSEQ multiplex PCR, yet TCRdb's version contains in-frame clones alone and is incomplete. The sample lists about 170,000 clones, 80% to 90% occurring once. The sequenced sample was peripheral blood, obtained on day 0 of AZD1222 vaccination. These receptors originate from an adult in good health.

The V gene is TRBV7-9, the J gene TRBJ2-1, with D unclear. Germline assignment: CDR1 SEHNR and CDR2 FQNEAQ (reference sequence). V was cut by 6 bases and J by 6 bases, with 6 bases left in between. The CDR3 totals 11 residues. This chain's CDR3 is CASRSVNEQFF. Here the CDR3 DNA reads TGTGCCAGCAGGTCCGTCAATGAGCAGTTCTTC. Full variable domain (missing parts from reference TRBV7-9 and TRBJ2-1): DTGVSQNPRHKITKRGQNVTFRCDPISEHNRLYWYRQTLGQGPEFLTYFQNEAQLEKSRLLSDRFSAERPKGSFSTLEIQRTEQGDSAMYLCASRSVNEQFFGPGTRLTVL.

The chain couples TRBV12-3 or TRBV12-4 to TRBJ1-3; D not certain. V was cut by 7 bases and J by 1 base, with 8 bases left in between. The CDR3 contains 13 residues. DNA for the CDR3: TGTGCCAGCACCATACAGTCTGGAAACACCATATATTTT. As protein: CASTIQSGNTIYF.

The V and J genes are TRBV10-3 and TRBJ2-5; 13 bases line up with TRBD2. CDR1 is ENHRY, CDR2 SYGVKD, per germline. V was pared by 2 bases and J by 4 bases, with 4 bases of the junction left unmatched. This CDR3 is 16 amino acids long. This CDR3 is CAISERTSGGSETQYF. The CDR3 DNA sequence: TGTGCCATCAGTGAGCGGACTAGCGGGGGTTCAGAGACCCAGTACTTC.

The rearrangement links TRBV5-1 to TRBJ2-6; TRBD1 aligns across 10 bases. J gave up 0 bases and V 5 bases, and 5 bases lay outside the gene matches. From germline, CDR1 is SGHRS and CDR2 YFSETQ. The CDR3 extends over 17 amino acids. The CDR3: CASSSGTGASGANVLTF. The CDR3 DNA is TGCGCCAGCAGTTCCGGGACAGGGGCCTCTGGGGCCAACGTCCTGACTTTC.

The chain is built from TRBV11-2 and TRBJ2-7; the D is unclear. The CDR3 length is 12 residues. The V gene's germline CDR1 is SGHAT and CDR2 FQNNGV. The V and J ends lost 0 bases and 3 bases respectively, with 3 bases between them. The CDR3, as DNA: TGTGCCAGCAGCTTAGATAACTACGAGCAGTACGTC. It encodes CASSLDNYEQYV.

The chain employs TRBV6-5 and TRBJ1-5; tentative D call: TRBD1 (6 bases). V lost 6 bases to trimming and J lost 6 bases, with 18 bases between them. The CDR3 loop spans 15 amino acids. Looked up from germline, CDR1 is MNHEY and CDR2 is SVGAGI. CDR3 amino acids: CASSLQGSFPQPQHF. CDR3 coding DNA: TGTGCCAGCAGCTTACAGGGTTCTTTTCCTCAGCCCCAGCATTTT.

The gene calls are TRBV19 and TRBJ1-4; the D gene is possibly TRBD1 (5 bases). V lost 3 bases to trimming and J lost 10 bases, with 15 bases between them. The germline V gene encodes CDR1 LNHDA and CDR2 SQIVND (reference sequence). This CDR3 is 14 amino acids long. CDR3: CASSMSADMVKLFF. As DNA, the CDR3 is TGTGCCAGTAGTATGTCGGCGGACATGGTAAAACTGTTTTTT.

This clone is a singleton in its sample. This chain links TRBV30 with TRBJ1-5; 7 positions match TRBD1. The CDR3 has 15 residues. CDR1 is GTSNPN, CDR2 SVGIG, per germline (reference sequence). J gave up 1 base and V 1 base, and 4 bases lay outside the gene matches. The CDR3, as DNA: TGTGCCTGGAGTGCGACAGGGACCAGCAATCAGCCCCAGCATTTT. Encoded protein: CAWSATGTSNQPQHF.

The rearrangement joins TRBV6-5 to TRBJ2-4; TRBD2 matches 7 bases. The germline CDR1 and CDR2 sequences are MNHEY and SVGAGI. The CDR3 is 15 amino acids. After removal of 4 bases from V and 1 base from J, the junction contained 4 bases not matched to a gene. The CDR3 DNA is TGTGCCAGCAGTTCCTCAGCGGGGGCCAAAAACATTCAGTACTTC. This translates into CASSSSAGAKNIQYF.

A remark on this clone: At one of its ends the junction is not consistent with the germline gene, which may arise from a read error. The chain links TRBV2 to TRBJ2-7; D gene uncertain. This CDR3 region has 12 residues. CDR1 SNHLY and CDR2 FYNNEI come from the germline V gene. This CDR3 is CASSGSSYGQYF. In DNA, the CDR3 is TGTGCCAGCAGTGGGAGCTCCTACGGGCAGTACTTC. Together with reference TRBV2 and TRBJ2-7, the CDR3 gives the full variable domain: EPEVTQTPSHQVTQMGQEVILRCVPISNHLYFYWYRQILGQKVEFLVSFYNNEISEKSEIFDDQFSVERPDGSNFTLKIRSTKLEDSAMYFCASSGSSYGQYFGPGTRLTVT.

J is TRBJ1-1 and V is TRBV7-9; D gene uncertain. Trimming shortened V by 1 base and J by 1 base, and 13 bases separated the two germline ends. CDR1 and CDR2 (germline): SEHNR, FQNEAQ (reference sequence). CDR3 size: 16 residues. The CDR3 loop is CASSLVLTNWNTEAFF. The CDR3 nucleotides are TGTGCCAGCAGCTTAGTTTTGACAAATTGGAACACTGAAGCTTTCTTT.

The chain uses TRBV4-2 and TRBJ2-3; TRBD2 agrees at 12 bases. V shed 1 base, J shed 0 bases, and the junction held 14 bases outside the gene matches. CDR1 LGHNA and CDR2 YNFKEQ come from the germline V gene. The CDR3 loop spans 21 amino acids. CDR3 sequence (DNA): TGTGCCAGCAGCCAAGTACCCCTCCTAGCGGGGGGGCTTACTAGCACAGATACGCAGTATTTT. Its protein product is CASSQVPLLAGGLTSTDTQYF.

The gene calls are TRBV5-6 and TRBJ1-2; TRBD1 matches at 7 bases. There are 15 residues in the CDR3. The germline CDR1 and CDR2 sequences are SGHDT and YYEEEE. The V segment lost 2 bases and the J segment 0 bases; nucleotides outside the gene matches: 4. This chain's CDR3 is CASSLRDSTNYGYTF. CDR3 sequence (DNA): TGTGCCAGCAGCTTACGGGACAGCACTAACTATGGCTACACCTTC.

This chain connects TRBV19 to TRBJ1-2, with 8 bases identical to TRBD1. J gave up 7 bases and V 6 bases, and 13 bases lay outside the gene matches. The CDR3 contains 15 residues. The germline V gene encodes CDR1 LNHDA and CDR2 SQIVND (reference sequence). CDR3 nucleotide sequence: TGTGCCAGTAGACAAGGAGGAACAGGGGGTAGTGGCTACACCTTC. Protein sequence: CASRQGGTGGSGYTF.

The J gene is TRBJ2-3, the V gene TRBV9; 13 positions agree with TRBD2. This CDR3 is 16 amino acids long. V trimming: 3 bases; J trimming: 2 bases; junction bases outside the gene matches: 3. From germline, CDR1 is SGDLS and CDR2 YYNGEE. CDR3 loop: CASSGGLAGYTDTQYF. CDR3 nucleotides: TGTGCCAGCAGCGGGGGACTAGCGGGGTACACAGATACGCAGTATTTT. Full variable domain (remainder filled in from reference TRBV9 and TRBJ2-3): DSGVTQTPKHLITATGQRVTLRCSPRSGDLSVYWYQQSLDQGLQFLIQYYNGEERAKGNILERFSAQQFPDLHSELNLSSLELGDSALYFCASSGGLAGYTDTQYFGPGTRLTVL.

This chain connects TRBV7-6 to TRBJ1-4, with 7 bases identical to TRBD1. This CDR3 spans 16 amino acids. Germline V lookup: CDR1 SGHVS, CDR2 FNYEAQ. J lost 4 bases, V lost 1 base, and 6 bases had no gene match. CDR3 in DNA: TGTGCCAGCAGCTTAGGCGGGGACAGTCGTAATGAAAAACTGTTTTTT. Translation: CASSLGGDSRNEKLFF.

The gene calls are TRBV27 and TRBJ2-3, with D hard to call. The V end was cut by 0 bases, the J end by 4 bases, with 5 bases between. Germline V gene data show CDR1 as MNHEY and CDR2 as SMNVEV (reference sequence). This CDR3 spans 13 amino acids. The CDR3 DNA reads TGTGCCAGCAGTTTATCGATCGCAGATACGCAGTATTTT. Translation: CASSLSIADTQYF.

This chain links TRBV7-3 with TRBJ2-3, with D maybe TRBD2 (5 bases). V was shortened by 0 bases and J by 2 bases, with 12 bases between the two germline ends. The CDR3 sequence is 16 residues long. Germline-derived CDR1 and CDR2 are SGHTA and FQGTGA. CDR3 protein: CASSLTAGVNTDTQYF. The CDR3 region has the DNA TGTGCCAGCAGCTTAACAGCCGGGGTTAACACAGATACGCAGTATTTT.

The V call is TRBV7-8, the J call TRBJ2-7; no reliable D call. Trimming removed 2 bases at V and 6 bases at J, with 11 bases between. The CDR3 has 13 amino acids. CDR1 and CDR2 (germline): SGHVS, FQNEAQ. The CDR3 loop is CASSLSSSGEQYV. For the CDR3, the DNA is TGTGCCAGCAGCTTATCGAGTTCAGGCGAGCAGTACGTC.

This rearrangement joins TRBV2 to TRBJ1-1; D perhaps matches TRBD1 (5 bases). The V end lost 7 bases, the J end lost 11 bases, and 20 bases lay between the germline ends. The CDR3 is 13 residues long. From germline, CDR1 is SNHLY and CDR2 FYNNEI. The CDR3 bases are TGTGCCAGCACCTTGAGGGCAGGGCTGGAGGCTTTCTTT. Protein: CASTLRAGLEAFF.

This sequence joins TRBV11-2 and TRBJ1-6; D is uncertain. CDR3 length: 15 residues. Germline CDR1 is SGHAT and CDR2 is FQNNGV. Trimming cost V 5 bases and J 9 bases, with 17 bases left between them. CDR3 residues: CASSGQEAEGSPLHF. DNA for the CDR3: TGTGCCAGCAGCGGGCAGGAGGCTGAGGGTTCACCCCTCCACTTT.

The chain links TRBV6-2 or TRBV6-3 to TRBJ2-2; D uncertain. Trimming took 5 bases from V and 0 from J, leaving 28 bases between them. Per germline, CDR1 MNHEY and CDR2 SVGEGT. The CDR3 runs to 21 residues. CDR3 sequence reads: CASSPPLHRRPSGTNTGELFF. The CDR3 DNA follows: TGTGCCAGCAGTCCGCCTCTCCACCGGCGACCTAGTGGGACGAACACCGGGGAGCTGTTTTTT.

The genes are TRBV5-5 and TRBJ1-1; D is uncertain. This CDR3 is built from 13 residues. V dropped 1 base and J dropped 5 bases, with 9 bases sitting between them. Germline V CDR1 and CDR2: SGHKS, YYEKEE (reference sequence). The CDR3, as DNA: TGTGCCAGCAGCTTGACCGGCGGGACTGAAGCTTTCTTT. Amino acid sequence: CASSLTGGTEAFF.

V is TRBV3-1 (or the pseudogene TRBV3-2) and J is TRBJ1-1; maybe TRBD1 (6 bases). Trimming left V 1 base short and J 3 bases short, with 12 bases between. This CDR3 has 15 residues. CDR1 is LGHDT and CDR2 is YNNKEL in the germline V gene (reference sequence). CDR3: CASSQAPRGHTEAFF. CDR3 coding DNA: TGTGCCAGCAGCCAAGCGCCCAGGGGCCACACTGAAGCTTTCTTT.

The rearrangement links TRBV2 to TRBJ2-5, with 11 bases aligning to TRBD1. Germline CDR1 SNHLY, CDR2 FYNNEI. The CDR3 has 13 amino acids. The V segment lost 7 bases and the J segment 4 bases; nucleotides outside the gene matches: 2. This CDR3 reads CASTGTGGETQYF. The DNA for the CDR3 is TGTGCCAGCACAGGGACAGGGGGAGAGACCCAGTACTTC.

This chain uses TRBV7-9 with TRBJ2-5, with 7 bases aligning to TRBD1. The CDR3 is 15 amino acids. Losses at the gene ends were 3 bases for V and 2 bases for J; bases not matched to a gene: 6. Germline V gene data show CDR1 as SEHNR and CDR2 as FQNEAQ (reference sequence). The CDR3 here is CASSLIHRGQETQYF. The CDR3 region has the DNA TGTGCCAGCAGCTTGATCCACAGGGGACAAGAGACCCAGTACTTC.

V usage is TRBV24-1 and J usage is TRBJ2-2, with TRBD1 as a possible D gene (6 bases). CDR3 length equals 14 residues. Trimming shortened V by 5 bases and J by 6 bases, and 12 bases separated the two germline ends. CDR1 and CDR2 (germline): KGHDR, SFDVKD. The CDR3 loop is CATSVTGRAGELFF. DNA for the CDR3: TGTGCCACCAGTGTGACAGGAAGAGCCGGGGAGCTGTTTTTT.